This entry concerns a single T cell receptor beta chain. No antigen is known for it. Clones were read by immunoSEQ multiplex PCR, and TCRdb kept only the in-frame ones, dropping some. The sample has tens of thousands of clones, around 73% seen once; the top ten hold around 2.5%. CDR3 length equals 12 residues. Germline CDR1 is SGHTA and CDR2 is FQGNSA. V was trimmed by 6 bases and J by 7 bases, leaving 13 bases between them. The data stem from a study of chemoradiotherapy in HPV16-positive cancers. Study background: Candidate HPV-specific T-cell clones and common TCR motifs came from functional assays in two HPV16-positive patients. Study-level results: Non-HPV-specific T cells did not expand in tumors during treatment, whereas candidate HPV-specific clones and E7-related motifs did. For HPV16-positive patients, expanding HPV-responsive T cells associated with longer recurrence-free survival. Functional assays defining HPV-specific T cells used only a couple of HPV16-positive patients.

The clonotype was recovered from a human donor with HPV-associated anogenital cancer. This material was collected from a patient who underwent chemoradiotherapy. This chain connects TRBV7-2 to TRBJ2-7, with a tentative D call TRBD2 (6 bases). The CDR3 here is CASSPGVVEQYF. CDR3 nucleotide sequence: TGTGCCAGCAGTCCGGGGGTTGTGGAGCAGTACTTC.